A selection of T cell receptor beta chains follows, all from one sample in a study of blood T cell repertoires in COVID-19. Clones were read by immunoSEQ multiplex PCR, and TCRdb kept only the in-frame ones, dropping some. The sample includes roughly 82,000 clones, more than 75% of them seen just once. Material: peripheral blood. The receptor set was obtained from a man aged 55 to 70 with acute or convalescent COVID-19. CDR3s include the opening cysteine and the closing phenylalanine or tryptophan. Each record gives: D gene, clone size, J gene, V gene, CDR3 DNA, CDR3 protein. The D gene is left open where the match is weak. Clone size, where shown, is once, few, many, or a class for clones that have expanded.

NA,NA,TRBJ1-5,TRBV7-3,TGTGCCAGCAGCTTAAACTCGGGTGGCAATCAGCCCCAGCATTTT,CASSLNSGGNQPQHF
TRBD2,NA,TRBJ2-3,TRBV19,TGTGCCAGTAGTATAAGAGCTAGCGGGGGATTTACAACAGATACGCAGTATTTT,CASSIRASGGFTTDTQYF
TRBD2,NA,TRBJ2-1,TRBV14,TGTGCCAGCAGCCAGCTTACTAGCGGGACCTACAATGAGCAGTTCTTC,CASSQLTSGTYNEQFF
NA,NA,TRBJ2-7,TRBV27,TGTGCCAGCAGTTCCAAGGGCAGGGGTAACGAGCAGTACTTC,CASSSKGRGNEQYF
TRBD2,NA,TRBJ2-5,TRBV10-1,TGCGCCAGCAGTCAAACCGGACTAGCGGGAGGGAGAGAGACCCAGTACTTC,CASSQTGLAGGRETQYF
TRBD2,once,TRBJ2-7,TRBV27,TGTGCCAGCAGCTTGGGGGGGACGGGGGAGCAGTACTTC,CASSLGGTGEQYF
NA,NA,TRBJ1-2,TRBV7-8,TGTGCCAGCAGCGCGCAAAGGGGGACGGGATATGGCTACACCTTC,CASSAQRGTGYGYTF
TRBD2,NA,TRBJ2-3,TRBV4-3,TGCGCCAGCAGCCAGAGGGGGCGGCTAGCGGGGGCCGGGGGAACAGATACGCAGTATTTT,CASSQRGRLAGAGGTDTQYF
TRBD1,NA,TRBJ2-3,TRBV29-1,TGCAGCGTTGCCAGGGGGCGCACAGATACGCAGTATTTT,CSVARGRTDTQYF
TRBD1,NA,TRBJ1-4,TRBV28,TGTGCCAGCAGCCTAGACAGGGGGAGAGAAAAACTGTTTTTT,CASSLDRGREKLFF
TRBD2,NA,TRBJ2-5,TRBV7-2,TGTGCCAGCAGCTTAGGGGGAGCGGGGGGTCTGGGACAGACCCAGTACTTC,CASSLGGAGGLGQTQYF
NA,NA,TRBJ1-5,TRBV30,TGTGCCTGGAGTGTAGGGCCTAGCCAGCCCCAGCATTTT,CAWSVGPSQPQHF
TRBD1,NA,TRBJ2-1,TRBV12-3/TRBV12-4,TGTGCCAGCAGCCTACAGGGGATGGATGAGCAGTTCTTC,CASSLQGMDEQFF
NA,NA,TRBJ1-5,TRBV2,TGTGCCAGTGGGGGGTCCGGCAATCAGCCCCAGCATTTT,CASGGSGNQPQHF
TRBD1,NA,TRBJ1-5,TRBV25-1,TGTGCCAGCAGTGTAAGAGGACAGGGGAAGAATCAGCCCCAGCATTTT,CASSVRGQGKNQPQHF
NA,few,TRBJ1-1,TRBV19,TGTGCCAGTAGGCCAAGGGGCCTGAAAGCTTTCTTT,CASRPRGLKAFF
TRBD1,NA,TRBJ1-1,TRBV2,TGTGCCAGCAGCTTTAGGACAGGGGGCGGGGAAGCTTTCTTT,CASSFRTGGGEAFF
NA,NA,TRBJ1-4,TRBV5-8,TGTGCCAGCAGCTTGGTGGGGAGTGAAAAACTGTTTTTT,CASSLVGSEKLFF
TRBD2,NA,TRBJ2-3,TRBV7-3,TGTGCCAGCAGCTTTAGCGGGGGCTGGGGAGATACGCAGTATTTT,CASSFSGGWGDTQYF
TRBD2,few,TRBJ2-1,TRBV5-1,TGCGCCAGCAGCTTCCAACCGACTAGCGGGAGGAATGAGCAGTTCTTC,CASSFQPTSGRNEQFF
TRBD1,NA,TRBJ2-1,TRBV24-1,TGTGCCACCAGTAGGGACAGCATCAATGAGCAGTTCTTC,CATSRDSINEQFF
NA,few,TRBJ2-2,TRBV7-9,TGTGCCAGCAGCTTAGTTACAGACACCGGGGAGCTGTTTTTT,CASSLVTDTGELFF
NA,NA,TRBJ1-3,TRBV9,TGTGCCAGCAGCGAGAGGGCAGGCCGCTCTGGAAACACCATATATTTT,CASSERAGRSGNTIYF
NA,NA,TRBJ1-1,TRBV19,TGTGCCAGTAGCATTGCGGGGGCCCCGAACACTGAAGCTTTCTTT,CASSIAGAPNTEAFF
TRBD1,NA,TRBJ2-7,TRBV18,TGTGCCAGCTCACGGGACAGGGCCTACGAGCAGTACTTC,CASSRDRAYEQYF
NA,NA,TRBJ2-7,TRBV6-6,TGTGCCAGCAGAACACAGGGGGGGTACGAGCAGTACTTC,CASRTQGGYEQYF
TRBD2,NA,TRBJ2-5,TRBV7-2,TGTGCCAGCAGCTCGTATATACTAGCGGATCAAGAGACCCAGTACTTC,CASSSYILADQETQYF
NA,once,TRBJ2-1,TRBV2,TGTGCCAGCAGTGAAGTAGGGTGGGCGGGGCTCTTCTTC,CASSEVGWAGLFF
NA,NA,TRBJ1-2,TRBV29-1,TGCAGCGTCTCCAGGGGAATCTATGGCTACACCTTC,CSVSRGIYGYTF
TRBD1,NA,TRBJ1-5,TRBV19,TGTGCCAGTGGCCGGACAGGAGTTCAGCCCCAGCATTTT,CASGRTGVQPQHF
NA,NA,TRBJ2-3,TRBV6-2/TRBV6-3,TGTGCCAGCAGTTACTCCGCAGGGTCCACAGATACGCAGTATTTT,CASSYSAGSTDTQYF
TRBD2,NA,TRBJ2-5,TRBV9,TGTGCCAGCAGCCGGACTAGCGGGGGGGCGGAGACCCAGTACTTC,CASSRTSGGAETQYF
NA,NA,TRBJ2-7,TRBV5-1,TGCGCCAGCAGCTTCTTATTAGCGGACGAGCAGTACTTC,CASSFLLADEQYF